Included here is one T cell receptor beta chain sequence, with context. Treatment reported: preoperative locoregional IRX-2 cytokine immunotherapy. This sample was included in a study of preoperative IRX-2 immunotherapy in early breast cancer. Clones were sequenced by immunoSEQ multiplex PCR, and TCRdb holds only the in-frame ones, with some missing. The table includes fewer than 70,000 clones, roughly 94% detected once. The CDR3 length is 11 residues. This TCR came from a human donor with breast cancer. This material was obtained from a patient treated with IRX-2 immunotherapy. The chain carries TRBV12-2 and TRBJ2-5; the DNA was not used to check the table's D call, TRBD2. TRBV12-2 is labeled a pseudogene. CDR3 amino acids: CASRFRPTQYF. CDR3 nucleotide sequence: TGTGCAAGTCGCTTCCGTCCGACCCAGTACTTC.